This is a list of T cell receptor beta chains from one sample in a study of blood T cell repertoires in COVID-19. Measured with immunoSEQ multiplex PCR; TCRdb has only the in-frame clones, and not every one. The repertoire consists of approximately 300,000 clones, with about 90% occurring once and the leading ten covering under 6.5%. Sequenced: peripheral blood. These receptors all come from a man aged 18 to 29 who had recovered from COVID-19. The CDR3 runs from the conserved cysteine through the conserved F or W. D genes are given only for firm matches. Expanded clones get a size class; other rows say once, few or many, or leave the size out.

CDR3 | DNA | D | size | length | J | V
CASSLGQSYGYTF | TGTGCCAGCAGCTTGGGACAGTCCTATGGCTACACCTTC | . | . | 13 | TRBJ1-2 | TRBV5-4
CASSQGSRVNYGYTF | TGCGCCAGCAGCCAAGGGTCCAGGGTTAACTATGGCTACACCTTC | . | . | 15 | TRBJ1-2 | TRBV4-3
CASSVEGAWGQETQYF | TGTGCCAGCAGCGTAGAGGGGGCATGGGGCCAAGAGACCCAGTACTTC | TRBD1 | . | 16 | TRBJ2-5 | TRBV9
CASSLDGTGVSEQYF | TGTGCCAGCAGCCTCGACGGGACAGGGGTGTCCGAGCAGTACTTC | TRBD1 | . | 15 | TRBJ2-7 | TRBV6-5
CAISEAAFGQREETQYF | TGTGCCATCAGTGAAGCTGCCTTTGGACAGAGAGAAGAGACCCAGTACTTC | . | . | 17 | TRBJ2-5 | TRBV10-3
CASSSITGELFF | TGTGCCAGCAGTTCAATTACCGGGGAGCTGTTTTTT | . | . | 12 | TRBJ2-2 | TRBV7-3
CASSPPTSGGPSYNEQFF | TGTGCCAGCAGCCCACCGACTAGCGGGGGGCCCTCCTACAATGAGCAGTTCTTC | TRBD2 | . | 18 | TRBJ2-1 | TRBV9
CASSQSGTVYNSPLHF | TGCGCCAGCAGCCAATCCGGGACAGTTTATAATTCACCCCTCCACTTT | TRBD1 | . | 16 | TRBJ1-6 | TRBV4-1
CASSHGGLAGVEQFF | TGTGCCAGCAGTCACGGGGGACTAGCGGGGGTTGAGCAGTTCTTC | TRBD2 | . | 15 | TRBJ2-1 | TRBV6-5
CATSDRDRGPGGELFF | TGTGCCACCAGTGACCGGGACAGGGGGCCCGGCGGGGAGCTGTTTTTT | TRBD1 | . | 16 | TRBJ2-2 | TRBV24-1
CASSPPLAGGLRYF | TGTGCCAGCTCACCCCCCCTAGCGGGAGGGCTCCGGTACTTC | TRBD2 | . | 14 | TRBJ2-7 | TRBV18
CASSVQAGPNYGYTF | TGTGCCAGCAGCGTCCAAGCGGGACCTAACTATGGCTACACCTTC | . | . | 15 | TRBJ1-2 | TRBV9
CSASYYEGVSVTGIGTQYF | TGCAGTGCTAGTTACTACGAGGGAGTGTCAGTTACGGGGATCGGGACCCAGTACTTC | . | . | 19 | TRBJ2-5 | TRBV20-1
CASTSGYGYTF | TGTGCCAGCACGTCGGGCTATGGCTACACCTTC | . | . | 11 | TRBJ1-2 | TRBV28
CAARRTGGHTEAFF | TGTGCCGCGAGGAGGACAGGGGGCCACACTGAAGCTTTCTTT | TRBD1 | few | 14 | TRBJ1-1 | TRBV6-5
CASSNAAGGGYTF | TGTGCCAGCAGCAATGCGGCAGGGGGTGGCTACACCTTC | TRBD1 | . | 13 | TRBJ1-2 | TRBV7-9
CASSINSGGAAFF | TGTGCCAGTAGTATCAATTCCGGGGGGGCAGCTTTCTTT | . | . | 13 | TRBJ1-1 | TRBV19
CASSEEAPGERGSNNYGYTF | TGTGCCAGCAGTGAAGAGGCACCCGGTGAAAGGGGGTCAAATAACTATGGCTACACCTTC | . | . | 20 | TRBJ1-2 | TRBV2
CASSDATEAFF | TGCGCCAGCAGTGATGCGACTGAAGCTTTCTTT | . | . | 11 | TRBJ1-1 | TRBV10-2
CASSQDEGGGQPQHF | TGTGCCAGCAGCCAAGATGAAGGGGGCGGGCAGCCCCAGCATTTT | TRBD1 | . | 15 | TRBJ1-5 | TRBV4-2
CASSAASGDTDTQYF | TGTGCCAGCAGCGCAGCCTCCGGAGACACAGATACGCAGTATTTT | . | . | 15 | TRBJ2-3 | TRBV9
CAISESEVYSSGANVLTF | TGTGCCATCAGTGAGTCGGAGGTGTATTCCTCTGGGGCCAACGTCCTGACTTTC | . | . | 18 | TRBJ2-6 | TRBV10-3
CAITGTGVTDTQYF | TGTGCCATTACCGGGACAGGGGTCACAGATACGCAGTATTTT | TRBD1 | . | 14 | TRBJ2-3 | TRBV10-3
CASSQERYTEAFF | TGTGCCAGCAGCCAAGAGCGATACACTGAAGCTTTCTTT | . | . | 13 | TRBJ1-1 | TRBV4-2
CASSYSGGYQETQYF | TGTGCCAGCAGTTACAGCGGGGGGTACCAAGAGACCCAGTACTTC | TRBD2 | . | 15 | TRBJ2-5 | TRBV6-5
CASSLITGGGYGYTF | TGTGCCAGCAGTTTAATAACAGGGGGGGGCTATGGCTACACCTTC | TRBD1 | few | 15 | TRBJ1-2 | TRBV27
CAISETGRSIYGYTF | TGTGCCATCAGTGAGACAGGGAGATCTATCTATGGCTACACCTTC | . | . | 15 | TRBJ1-2 | TRBV10-3
CASSPFWTGTHTEAFF | TGTGCCAGCAGCCCCTTCTGGACAGGGACCCACACTGAAGCTTTCTTT | TRBD1 | . | 16 | TRBJ1-1 | TRBV16
CASSLSGQGASHEQYF | TGTGCCAGCAGTTTAAGTGGACAGGGGGCTTCCCACGAGCAGTACTTC | TRBD1 | . | 16 | TRBJ2-7 | TRBV27